Listed here are 16 T cell receptor beta chains from one sample, sequenced in a study of OX40 agonist ivuxolimab in advanced cancers. Here immunoSEQ multiplex PCR was the method, and the copy in TCRdb shows in-frame clones only, minus some. The sample holds 72,000 or so clones; just over 85% are singletons and the top ten take 0.7% to 1%. The sample in question was CD4+ or CD8+ T cells sorted from blood, obtained in a trial of the OX40 agonist ivuxolimab. These receptors were taken from an adult with an advanced solid tumor such as melanoma, head and neck, liver or kidney cancer.

V is TRBV5-6 and J is TRBJ2-4, with 7 bases that match TRBD1. The CDR3 sequence is 13 residues long. V shed 4 bases and J 15 bases; nucleotides not matched to a gene: 13. Looked up from germline, CDR1 is SGHDT and CDR2 is YYEEEE. The CDR3 reads CASSLTGTPGGYF. Written as DNA, the CDR3 is TGTGCCAGCAGCCTGACAGGGACCCCGGGTGGGTACTTC.

This clone appeared once. V and J are TRBV6-5 and TRBJ2-2; weak D call: TRBD1 (5 bases). Germline V gene sequence: CDR1 MNHEY, CDR2 SVGAGI. The CDR3 runs 15 residues. Trimming took 4 bases from V and 5 from J, leaving 14 bases between them. The CDR3 region has the DNA TGTGCCAGCAGTTCTTTAGGGGCCGGGACCGGGGAGCTGTTTTTT. Translated: CASSSLGAGTGELFF.

This clone has a handful of counts. J is TRBJ1-4 and V is TRBV5-4; D is perhaps TRBD1 (5 bases). The CDR3 has 15 residues. Germline CDR1 and CDR2: SGHNT and YYREEE (reference sequence). The ends were cut back, 4 bases at V and 6 bases at J, with 16 bases in the middle. The DNA for the CDR3 is TGTGCCAGCAGCCCCGATCCAGGGTTTGATGAAAAACTGTTTTTT. It encodes CASSPDPGFDEKLFF.

V gene TRBV7-2 combines with J gene TRBJ1-1, with D perhaps matching TRBD1 (5 bases). The germline gives CDR1 SGHTA, CDR2 FQGNSA. The CDR3 is 13 residues long. V was shortened by 5 bases and J by 0 bases, with 7 bases between the two germline ends. The CDR3 coding sequence is TGTGCCAGCAGCGCACAGGTGAACACTGAAGCTTTCTTT. This codes for CASSAQVNTEAFF.

The chain uses TRBV28 and TRBJ1-1, with D uncertain. The ends were cut back, 5 bases at V and 0 bases at J, with 4 bases in the middle. The germline V gene encodes CDR1 MDHEN and CDR2 SYDVKM. This CDR3 is 12 amino acids long. CDR3 in DNA: TGTGCCAGCAGTATCCTGAACACTGAAGCTTTCTTT. The encoded protein is CASSILNTEAFF.

The chain uses TRBV6-1 and TRBJ1-1; perhaps TRBD1 as D (6 bases). V was shortened by 7 bases and J by 1 base, with 10 bases between the two germline ends. CDR3 length: 13 amino acids. Per germline, CDR1 MNHNS and CDR2 SASEGT. The CDR3 here is CASNGQKNTEAFF. Written as DNA, the CDR3 is TGTGCCAGCAATGGACAGAAGAACACTGAAGCTTTCTTT.

V and J are TRBV7-9 and TRBJ2-3; D is possibly TRBD2 (5 bases). The CDR3 contains 14 residues. V shed 3 bases and J shed 4 bases, with 11 bases lying between them. The V gene's germline CDR1 is SEHNR and CDR2 FQNEAQ (reference sequence). CDR3: CASSFFRRADTQYF. The CDR3 DNA reads TGTGCCAGCAGCTTTTTCAGGCGGGCAGATACGCAGTATTTT. Full variable domain (missing parts from reference TRBV7-9 and TRBJ2-3): DTGVSQNPRHKITKRGQNVTFRCDPISEHNRLYWYRQTLGQGPEFLTYFQNEAQLEKSRLLSDRFSAERPKGSFSTLEIQRTEQGDSAMYLCASSFFRRADTQYFGPGTRLTVL.

This clone was counted once. This chain joins TRBV14 and TRBJ2-3; maybe TRBD2 (6 bases). CDR3 length equals 12 residues. CDR1 SGHDN and CDR2 FVKESK come from the germline V gene. Between the trimmed V and J ends, which lost 8 bases and 5 bases, there was a span of 11 bases. The CDR3 DNA reads as TGTGCCAGCGGCCCCGGGGGAGATACGCAGTATTTT. Translated: CASGPGGDTQYF.

The rearrangement joins TRBV4-3 to TRBJ2-7; D gene ambiguous. Germline V gene lookup returns CDR1 LGHNA and CDR2 YSLEER. V was clipped by 0 bases and J by 0 bases, with 6 bases between them. The CDR3 has 14 amino acids. The chain's CDR3 is CASSQESGSYEQYF. CDR3 bases: TGCGCCAGCAGCCAAGAGTCAGGCTCCTACGAGCAGTACTTC.

The chain joins TRBV28 to TRBJ1-5; maybe TRBD1 (6 bases). The CDR3 has 14 residues. V gave up 6 bases and J gave up 7 bases, with 16 bases separating them. Germline loops: CDR1 MDHEN, CDR2 SYDVKM. CDR3 region: CASSFTGFGQPQHF. CDR3 nucleotides: TGTGCCAGCAGCTTTACAGGGTTTGGACAGCCCCAGCATTTT.

The chain recombines TRBV13 with TRBJ2-5; 10 positions match TRBD1. The length of the CDR3 is 16 residues. The V and J ends lost 3 bases and 5 bases, in that order; junction bases with no gene match: 9. Germline lookup yields CDR1 PRHDT and CDR2 FYEKMQ (reference sequence). In DNA form, the CDR3 reads TGTGCCAGCAGCTTGAGACAGGGGGCGGTTTTGGAGACCCAGTACTTC. Amino acid sequence: CASSLRQGAVLETQYF.

This rearrangement joins TRBV19 to TRBJ1-5; unclear D gene. The CDR3 covers 15 residues. Germline loops: CDR1 LNHDA, CDR2 SQIVND (reference sequence). V lost 7 bases and J 2 bases, leaving 15 bases between the germline ends. In nucleotides, the CDR3 is TGTGCCAGTACCATCCCGGGGAAGGGCAATCAGCCCCAGCATTTT. It is translated as CASTIPGKGNQPQHF.

The chain carries TRBV15 and TRBJ1-6; tentatively, D is TRBD1 (6 bases). Trimming pared 0 bases from V and 10 bases from J, leaving 13 bases between. The CDR3 contains 15 residues. Per the germline V gene, CDR1 is LNHNV and CDR2 is YYDKDF (reference sequence). The chain's CDR3 is CATSRDRGASSPLHF. CDR3 nucleotides: TGTGCCACCAGCAGAGATCGGGGGGCCAGCTCACCCCTCCACTTT. Full variable domain (missing parts from reference TRBV15 and TRBJ1-6): DAMVIQNPRYQVTQFGKPVTLSCSQTLNHNVMYWYQQKSSQAPKLLFHYYDKDFNNEADTPDNFQSRRPNTSFCFLDIRSPGLGDTAMYLCATSRDRGASSPLHFGNGTRLTVT.

The rearrangement uses TRBV29-1 and TRBJ1-2; TRBD1 matches 8 bases. This CDR3 is 13 amino acids long. Germline assignment: CDR1 SQVTM and CDR2 ANQGSEA. The V and J ends lost 1 base and 8 bases, in that order; junction bases with no gene match: 6. CDR3 sequence reads: CSVEGTGFVGYTF. The CDR3 DNA is TGCAGCGTTGAAGGGACAGGGTTTGTCGGCTACACCTTC. The whole variable domain, filled in from reference TRBV29-1 and TRBJ1-2, reads SAVISQKPSRDICQRGTSLTIQCQVDSQVTMMFWYRQQPGQSLTLIATANQGSEATYESGFVIDKFPISRPNLTFSTLTVSNMSPEDSSIYLCSVEGTGFVGYTFGSGTRLTVV.

The V gene is TRBV13, the J gene TRBJ1-3; TRBD1 might be the D (5 bases). The V and J ends lost 6 bases and 1 base respectively, with 10 bases between them. Germline V CDR1 and CDR2: PRHDT, FYEKMQ (reference sequence). This CDR3 is built from 14 residues. The CDR3 region is CASRPRESGNTIYF. CDR3 nucleotide sequence: TGTGCCAGCAGACCCAGGGAGTCTGGAAACACCATATATTTT.

The rearrangement uses TRBV5-1 and TRBJ2-2; 8 bases match TRBD1. Germline V gene data show CDR1 as SGHRS and CDR2 as YFSETQ. The CDR3 sequence is 15 residues long. Losses at the gene ends were 5 bases for V and 1 base for J; bases not matched to a gene: 4. The CDR3 here is CASRTGTGNTGELFF. The CDR3 nucleotides read TGCGCCAGCAGGACCGGGACAGGGAACACCGGGGAGCTGTTTTTT.